This is a list of T cell receptor beta chains from one sample in a study of cytomegalovirus exposure and HLA in healthy donors. Here immunoSEQ multiplex PCR was the method, and the copy in TCRdb shows in-frame clones only, minus some. The table includes more than 80,000 clones, about 83% detected once. Sequenced sample: PBMCs. These TCRs come from a female donor in good health and CMV-seropositive. The CDR3 runs from the conserved cysteine through the conserved F or W. A D gene is named only where the DNA matches it firmly. Clone size is shown for a subset of rows, as once, few, many or a class of expanded clone.

V: TRBV28; J: TRBJ2-5; D: TRBD2; size: .; CDR3: CASSGLDLRETQYF; DNA: TGTGCCAGCAGTGGACTAGATCTCCGGGAGACCCAGTACTTC
V: TRBV6-4; J: TRBJ2-2; D: TRBD2; size: .; CDR3: CASSGGGNTGELFF; DNA: TGTGCCAGCAGTGGGGGGGGGAACACCGGGGAGCTGTTTTTT
V: TRBV29-1; J: TRBJ1-1; D: .; size: .; CDR3: CSVLQASYTADTEAFF; DNA: TGCAGCGTTCTACAGGCGTCGTATACCGCGGACACTGAAGCTTTCTTT
V: TRBV7-8; J: TRBJ2-1; D: .; size: few; CDR3: CASITQDNEQFF; DNA: TGTGCCAGCATTACCCAGGACAATGAGCAGTTCTTC
V: TRBV5-4; J: TRBJ2-3; D: TRBD2; size: .; CDR3: CASRMTSGTDTQYF; DNA: TGTGCCAGCCGGATGACTAGCGGCACAGATACGCAGTATTTT
V: TRBV2; J: TRBJ1-1; D: .; size: .; CDR3: CASSEARRGGTEAFF; DNA: TGTGCCAGCAGTGAAGCTAGGCGAGGGGGCACTGAAGCTTTCTTT
V: TRBV2; J: TRBJ2-7; D: .; size: .; CDR3: CASSSAGRQYF; DNA: TGTGCCAGCAGCTCAGCAGGTCGGCAGTACTTC
V: TRBV30; J: TRBJ2-4; D: TRBD2; size: .; CDR3: CASTRGGVTAKNIQYF; DNA: TGTGCCTCGACCCGGGGGGGAGTTACAGCCAAAAACATTCAGTACTTC
V: TRBV6-1; J: TRBJ1-1; D: TRBD1; size: .; CDR3: CASMPDRVGGTEAFF; DNA: TGTGCCAGCATGCCGGACAGGGTGGGAGGCACTGAAGCTTTCTTT
V: TRBV5-1; J: TRBJ2-1; D: TRBD2; size: .; CDR3: CASSSGLAVFNEQFF; DNA: TGCGCCAGCAGCTCGGGACTAGCGGTCTTCAATGAGCAGTTCTTC
V: TRBV19; J: TRBJ2-2; D: .; size: few; CDR3: CASSIVQVSTGELFF; DNA: TGTGCCAGTAGTATAGTACAGGTCTCCACCGGGGAGCTGTTTTTT
V: TRBV5-6; J: TRBJ2-4; D: TRBD2; size: .; CDR3: CASSPLTSGSRTDIQYF; DNA: TGTGCCAGCAGCCCGTTGACTAGCGGGTCCCGTACGGACATTCAGTACTTC
V: TRBV29-1; J: TRBJ2-3; D: TRBD1; size: .; CDR3: CSVRRGQGTDTQYF; DNA: TGCAGCGTTCGTAGGGGGCAAGGCACAGATACGCAGTATTTT
V: TRBV27; J: TRBJ2-6; D: TRBD1; size: .; CDR3: CASSFSGQGISGANVLTF; DNA: TGTGCCAGCAGTTTTTCGGGACAGGGGATCTCTGGGGCCAACGTCCTGACTTTC
V: TRBV15; J: TRBJ2-7; D: .; size: once; CDR3: CATSRELRQATPYF; DNA: TGTGCCACCAGCAGAGAATTGCGACAGGCAACTCCCTACTTC
V: TRBV28; J: TRBJ2-7; D: TRBD1; size: .; CDR3: CASRGGQAPYEQYF; DNA: TGTGCCAGCAGGGGGGGACAGGCACCCTACGAGCAGTACTTC
V: TRBV13; J: TRBJ2-2; D: TRBD1; size: .; CDR3: CASSFPGQNPNTGELFF; DNA: TGTGCCAGCAGCTTTCCGGGACAGAACCCGAACACCGGGGAGCTGTTTTTT
V: TRBV7-9; J: TRBJ2-7; D: .; size: .; CDR3: CSSSLFTYEQYF; DNA: TGTTCCAGCAGCTTATTTACCTACGAGCAGTACTTC
V: TRBV27; J: TRBJ2-1; D: TRBD2; size: .; CDR3: CASSRPGLAGYNEQFF; DNA: TGTGCCAGCAGTCGCCCGGGGCTAGCGGGCTACAATGAGCAGTTCTTC
V: TRBV13; J: TRBJ2-7; D: .; size: .; CDR3: CASSVSPYEQYF; DNA: TGTGCCAGCAGCGTATCCCCCTACGAGCAGTACTTC
V: TRBV5-1; J: TRBJ2-2; D: TRBD2; size: .; CDR3: CASSAGLANTGELFF; DNA: TGCGCCAGCAGCGCGGGACTAGCGAACACCGGGGAGCTGTTTTTT
V: TRBV19; J: TRBJ1-3; D: TRBD1; size: .; CDR3: CASSPGQALSGNTIYF; DNA: TGTGCCAGTAGTCCGGGACAGGCGCTCTCTGGAAACACCATATATTTT
V: TRBV7-9; J: TRBJ2-3; D: .; size: .; CDR3: CASSPGQYTDTQYF; DNA: TGTGCCAGCAGCCCAGGACAGTACACAGATACGCAGTATTTT
V: TRBV5-1; J: TRBJ2-1; D: .; size: .; CDR3: CASSSAGTHNEQFF; DNA: TGCGCCAGCAGCTCAGCCGGGACACACAATGAGCAGTTCTTC